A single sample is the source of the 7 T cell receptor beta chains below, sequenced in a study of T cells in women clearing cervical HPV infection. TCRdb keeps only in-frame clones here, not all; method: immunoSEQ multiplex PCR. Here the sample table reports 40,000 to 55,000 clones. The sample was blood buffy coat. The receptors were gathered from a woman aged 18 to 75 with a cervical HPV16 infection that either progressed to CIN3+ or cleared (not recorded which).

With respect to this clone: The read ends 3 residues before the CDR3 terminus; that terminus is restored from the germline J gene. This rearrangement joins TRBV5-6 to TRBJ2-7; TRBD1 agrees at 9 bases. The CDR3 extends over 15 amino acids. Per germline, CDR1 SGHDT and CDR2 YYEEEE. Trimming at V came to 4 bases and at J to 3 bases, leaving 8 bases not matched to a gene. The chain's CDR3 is CASSSPGQGGYEQYF. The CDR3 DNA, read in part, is TGTGCCAGCAGCAGCCCGGGACAGGGTGGCTACGAG.

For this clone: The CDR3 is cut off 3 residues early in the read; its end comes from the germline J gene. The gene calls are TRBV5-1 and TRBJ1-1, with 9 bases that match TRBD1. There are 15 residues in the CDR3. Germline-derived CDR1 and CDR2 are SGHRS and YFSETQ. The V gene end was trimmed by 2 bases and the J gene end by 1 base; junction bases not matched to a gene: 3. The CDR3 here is CASSLQGAKNTEAFF. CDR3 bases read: TGCGCCAGCAGCTTACAGGGGGCAAAGAACACTGAA.

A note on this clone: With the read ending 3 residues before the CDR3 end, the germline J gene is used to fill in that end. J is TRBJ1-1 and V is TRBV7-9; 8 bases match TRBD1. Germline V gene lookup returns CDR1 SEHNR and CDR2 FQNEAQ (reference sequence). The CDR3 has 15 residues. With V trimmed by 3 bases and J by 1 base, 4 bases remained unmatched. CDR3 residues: CASSLGTGGNTEAFF. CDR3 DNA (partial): TGTGCCAGCAGCTTGGGGACAGGAGGGAACACTGAA. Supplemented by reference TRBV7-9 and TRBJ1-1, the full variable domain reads DTGVSQNPRHKITKRGQNVTFRCDPISEHNRLYWYRQTLGQGPEFLTYFQNEAQLEKSRLLSDRFSAERPKGSFSTLEIQRTEQGDSAMYLCASSLGTGGNTEAFFGQGTRLTVV.

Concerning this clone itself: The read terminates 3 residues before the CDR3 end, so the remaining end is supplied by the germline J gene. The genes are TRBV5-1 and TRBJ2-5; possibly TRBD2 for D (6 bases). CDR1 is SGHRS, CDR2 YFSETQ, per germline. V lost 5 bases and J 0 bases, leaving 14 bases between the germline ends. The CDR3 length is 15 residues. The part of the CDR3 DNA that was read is TGCGCCAGCAGTCTCGGGTCGGGGGACCAAGAGACC. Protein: CASSLGSGDQET. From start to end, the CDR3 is CASSLGSGDQETQYF.

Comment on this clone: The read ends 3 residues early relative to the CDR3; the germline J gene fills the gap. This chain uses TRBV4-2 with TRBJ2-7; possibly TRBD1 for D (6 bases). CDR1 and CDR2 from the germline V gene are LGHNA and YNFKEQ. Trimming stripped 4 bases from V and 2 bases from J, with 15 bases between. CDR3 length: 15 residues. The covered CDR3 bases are TGTGCCAGCAGCCTAATGACAGGAGACACCTACGAG. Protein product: CASSLMTGDTYE. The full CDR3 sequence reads CASSLMTGDTYEQYF.

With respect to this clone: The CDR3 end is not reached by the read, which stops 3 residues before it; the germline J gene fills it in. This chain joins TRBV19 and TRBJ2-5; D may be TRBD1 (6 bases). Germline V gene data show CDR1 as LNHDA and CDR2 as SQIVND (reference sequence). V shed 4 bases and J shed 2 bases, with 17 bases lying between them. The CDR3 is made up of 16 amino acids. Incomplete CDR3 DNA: TGTGCCAGTAGTACCGGACAGCGAGAATTACAAGAGACC. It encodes CASSTGQRELQET. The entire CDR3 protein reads CASSTGQRELQETQYF.

CDR3 DNA (partial): TGTGCCAGCAGCTTCGACAGGAGCAACATT. Its translation is CASSFDRSNI. The full CDR3 is CASSFDRSNIQYF. This chain joins TRBV11-3 and TRBJ2-4; D is possibly TRBD1 (6 bases). The CDR3 is cut off 3 residues early in the read; its end comes from the germline J gene. Germline V gives CDR1 SGHNT, CDR2 YENEEA. This CDR3 has 13 amino acids. Trimming took off 3 bases at V and 7 bases at J, with 10 bases between the two ends.